This entry is about one TCR beta chain. The specificity of this receptor is unknown. The sample holds no much larger clone one base away, and base qualities are not on file. The immunoSEQ Assay, a bias-controlled multiplex PCR, was used to amplify TCRbeta CDR3 regions from genomic DNA. On the authors' methods: The number of nucleated cells in each sample was estimated from the amplification of reference gene primers within the assay. To quantify the absolute abundance of each unique TCRbeta CDR3 rearrangement, sequence reads were collapsed and filtered. For each sample, productive Simpson clonality was calculated as the square root of Simpson's diversity index across productive rearrangements. Not all clones reach the TCRdb copy of this immuneACCESS table, which keeps in-frame sequences only. Checked studies attribute under half of the gap to unresolved V genes and leave the rest unexplained. V and J calls and clone size are copied from that table; D and trimming were computed from the DNA. Within this sample are tens of thousands of clones, with about 90% of them counted one time only. The ten largest clones take up more than 3% of the sample.

In Seattle, one collaborating source enrolled patients while the infection was active and tracked those patients longitudinally over the course of disease. Collaborating institutions collected whole blood in K2EDTA tubes following their own protocols. For TCRbeta analysis, collaborators shipped samples in one of three forms: frozen whole blood, isolated PBMCs, or DNA extracted from either of those sample types. Trimming takes 3 bases off V and 7 bases off J; junction bases not matched to a gene: 4. Based on the germline V gene (reference sequence), the CDR1 and CDR2 sequences are MNHEY and SMNVEV. The CDR3 goes from the cysteine to the phenylalanine over 15 residues. The entry retains the CDR3 DNA only, 45 bases that are in frame from base 1. The data stem from a study of blood T cell repertoires in COVID-19 (dated by TCRdb to 2020 to 2021). General notes on the study: Collaborator samples came from the United States, Italy and Spain and covered acute and convalescent phases of COVID-19. A de-identified subject ID, COVID-19 status, age in years and sex were almost always included in the sample metadata. Where available, HLA class I and class II types were obtained from metadata supplied by the sample provider rather than from assay-based typing. The dataset comprised deeply sampled blood TCRbeta repertoires from subjects exposed to, actively infected with, or recovered from COVID-19. Samples were obtained from the ongoing ImmuneRACE study (first 160 participants) and from roughly 1,300 subjects provided by 6 global collaborators. The material from the prospective study consisted of cDNA or gDNA derived from T cells, B-cell-depleted T cells, or PBMCs. A freely available public database, intended as a resource for researchers studying the immune response to SARS-CoV-2, is where the repertoires were released.

General findings and caveats noted by the study authors: The quantity of clinical and demographic metadata differed by source and by participant and was supplied without curation.

The sequence was collected from a woman aged 50 to 65 with COVID-19, enrolled during active disease. Sequences were obtained from peripheral blood. The chain was built from TRBV27 and TRBJ1-6; 9 junctional bases match TRBD1. The base sequence is TGTGCCAGCAGTTTTTCCGGACAGGGGAATTCACCCCTCCACTTT. Its protein reads: CASSFSGQGNSPLHF.